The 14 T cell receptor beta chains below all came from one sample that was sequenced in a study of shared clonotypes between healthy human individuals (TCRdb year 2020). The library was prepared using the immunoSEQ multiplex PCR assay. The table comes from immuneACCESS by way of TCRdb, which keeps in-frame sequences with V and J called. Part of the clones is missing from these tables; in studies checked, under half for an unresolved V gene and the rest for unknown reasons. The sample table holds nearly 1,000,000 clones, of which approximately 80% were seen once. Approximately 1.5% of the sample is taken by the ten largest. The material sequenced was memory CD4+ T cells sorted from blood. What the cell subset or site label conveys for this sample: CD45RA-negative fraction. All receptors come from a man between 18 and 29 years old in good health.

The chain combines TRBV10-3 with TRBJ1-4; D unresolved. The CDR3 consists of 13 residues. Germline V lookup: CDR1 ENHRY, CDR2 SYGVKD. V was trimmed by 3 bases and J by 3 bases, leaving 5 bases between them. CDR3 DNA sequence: TGTGCCATCAGTGACCCACCTAATGAAAAACTGTTTTTT. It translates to CAISDPPNEKLFF.

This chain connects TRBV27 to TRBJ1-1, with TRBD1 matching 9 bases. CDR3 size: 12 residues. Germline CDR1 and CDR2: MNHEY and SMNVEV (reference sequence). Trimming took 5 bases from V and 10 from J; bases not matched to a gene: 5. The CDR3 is CASSRTGEVAFF. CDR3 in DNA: TGTGCCAGCAGTCGGACAGGGGAGGTAGCTTTCTTT.

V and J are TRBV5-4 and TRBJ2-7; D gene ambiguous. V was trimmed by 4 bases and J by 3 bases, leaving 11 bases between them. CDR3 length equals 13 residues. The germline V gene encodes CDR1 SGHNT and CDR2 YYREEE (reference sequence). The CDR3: CASSMGFLYEQYF. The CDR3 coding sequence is TGTGCCAGCAGCATGGGATTCCTCTACGAGCAGTACTTC. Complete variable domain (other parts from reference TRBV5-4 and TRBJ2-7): ETGVTQSPTHLIKTRGQQVTLRCSSQSGHNTVSWYQQALGQGPQFIFQYYREEENGRGNFPPRFSGLQFPNYSSELNVNALELDDSALYLCASSMGFLYEQYFGPGTRLTVT.

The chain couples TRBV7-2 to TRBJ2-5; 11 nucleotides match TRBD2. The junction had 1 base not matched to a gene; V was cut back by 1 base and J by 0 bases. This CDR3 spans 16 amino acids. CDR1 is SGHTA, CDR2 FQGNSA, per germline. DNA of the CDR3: TGTGCCAGCAGCTTAGGGACTAGCGGGTACCAAGAGACCCAGTACTTC. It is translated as CASSLGTSGYQETQYF.

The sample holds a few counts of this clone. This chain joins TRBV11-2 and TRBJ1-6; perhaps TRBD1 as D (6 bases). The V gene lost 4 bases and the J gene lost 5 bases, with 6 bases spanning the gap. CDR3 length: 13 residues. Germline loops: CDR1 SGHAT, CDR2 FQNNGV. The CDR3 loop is CASSYRDNSPLHF. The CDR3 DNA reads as TGTGCCAGCAGCTACAGGGATAATTCACCCCTCCACTTT.

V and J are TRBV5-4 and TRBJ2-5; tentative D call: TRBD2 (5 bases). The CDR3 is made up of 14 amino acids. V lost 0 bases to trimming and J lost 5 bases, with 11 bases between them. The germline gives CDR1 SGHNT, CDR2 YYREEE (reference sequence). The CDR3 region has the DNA TGTGCCAGCAGCTTGGCTAGCCTCTGGGAGACCCAGTACTTC. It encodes CASSLASLWETQYF.

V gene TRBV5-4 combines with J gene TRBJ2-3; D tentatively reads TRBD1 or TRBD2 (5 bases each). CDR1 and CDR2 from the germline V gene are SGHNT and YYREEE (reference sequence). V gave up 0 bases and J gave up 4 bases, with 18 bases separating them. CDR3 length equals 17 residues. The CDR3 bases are TGTGCCAGCAGCTTGGTTGGTGGGGGAGTCTTCGCAGATACGCAGTATTTT. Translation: CASSLVGGGVFADTQYF.

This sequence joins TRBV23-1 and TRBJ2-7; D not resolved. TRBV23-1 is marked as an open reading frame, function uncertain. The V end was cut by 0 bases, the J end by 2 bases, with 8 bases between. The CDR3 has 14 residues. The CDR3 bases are TGCGCCAGCAGTCAATCCCCCCTACCCTACGAGCAGTACTTC. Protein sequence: CASSQSPLPYEQYF.

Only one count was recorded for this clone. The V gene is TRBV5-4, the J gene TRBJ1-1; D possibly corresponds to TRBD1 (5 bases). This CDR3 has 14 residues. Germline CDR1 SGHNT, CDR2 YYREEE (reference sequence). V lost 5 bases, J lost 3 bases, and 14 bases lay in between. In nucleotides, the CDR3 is TGTGCCAGCAGTCAGGGAGGTGTGGACACTGAAGCTTTCTTT. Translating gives CASSQGGVDTEAFF.

This CDR3 reads CASIKGTSGGYTF. CDR3 coding DNA: TGTGCCAGCATCAAAGGGACATCAGGCGGCTACACCTTC. The chain uses TRBV7-8 and TRBJ1-2; D perhaps matches TRBD1 (6 bases). CDR1 and CDR2 from the germline V gene are SGHVS and FQNEAQ. The CDR3 is 13 residues long. Trimming left V 7 bases short and J 8 bases short, with 17 bases between.

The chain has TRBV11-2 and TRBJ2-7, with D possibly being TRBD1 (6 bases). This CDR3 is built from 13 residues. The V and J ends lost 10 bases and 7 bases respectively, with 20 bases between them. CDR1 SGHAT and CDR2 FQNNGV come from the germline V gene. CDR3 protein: CATHRVGSREQYF. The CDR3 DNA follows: TGTGCCACCCACAGGGTTGGAAGCCGGGAGCAGTACTTC.

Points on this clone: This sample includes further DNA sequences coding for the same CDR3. This CDR3 is CASSLRGTSTDTQYF. CDR3 DNA: TGTGCCAGCAGCCTCCGAGGGACTAGCACAGATACGCAGTATTTT. V usage is TRBV7-9 and J usage is TRBJ2-3; D is possibly TRBD2 (6 bases). Germline CDR1 reads SEHNR; CDR2 reads FQNEAQ (reference sequence). The CDR3 has 15 amino acids. V lost 5 bases to trimming and J lost 0 bases, with 12 bases between them.

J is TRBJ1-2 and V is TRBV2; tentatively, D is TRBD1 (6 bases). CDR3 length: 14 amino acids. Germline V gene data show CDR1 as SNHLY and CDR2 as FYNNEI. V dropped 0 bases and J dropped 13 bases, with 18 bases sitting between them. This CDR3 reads CASSEARGGADRTF. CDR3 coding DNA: TGTGCCAGCAGTGAAGCGCGGGGGGGCGCGGATCGCACCTTC.

This chain's CDR3 is CASSLSTSGRVTDTQYF. DNA for the CDR3: TGCGCCAGCAGCCTGTCGACTAGCGGGAGAGTGACAGATACGCAGTATTTT. V is TRBV5-1 and J is TRBJ2-3; TRBD2 agrees at 12 bases. This CDR3 spans 17 amino acids. V gave up 4 bases and J gave up 3 bases; unmatched junction bases: 9. In germline, CDR1 is SGHRS, CDR2 YFSETQ.